Listed below are T cell receptor beta chains from one sample, sequenced in a study of OX40 agonist ivuxolimab in advanced cancers. Generated by immunoSEQ multiplex PCR, the TCRdb table keeps only in-frame clones and is missing some. The sample records some 64,000 clones, 83% being singletons. The specimen was CD4+ or CD8+ T cells sorted from blood, collected in a trial of the OX40 agonist ivuxolimab. These receptors were collected from an adult with an advanced solid tumor such as melanoma, head and neck, liver or kidney cancer. CDR3s leave out the opening cysteine and the closing phenylalanine or tryptophan. Only part of the rows carry a size: once, few, many, or a class if the clone is expanded.

CDR3aa | abundance | v_gene
ASRTGEGEKLF | . | TRBV5-1
ASSLNQGTEAF | . | TRBV5-1
ASSRLLGLRNYEQY | . | TRBV4-2
ASSLGGLAAF | . | TRBV2
ASRWTGYNEQF | few | TRBV5-6
ASRVGGGTNYEQY | . | TRBV10-2
ASSEGTGYGYT | once | TRBV6-1
ASSQQDGSGNTIY | . | TRBV4-1
ASSPGTGYGYT | . | TRBV10-1
ASSPPGTHNEQF | . | TRBV6-1
ASIRRGGAGANVLT | once | TRBV7-8
ASSALDRDNEKLF | . | TRBV19
ASSRNQGLLNTEAF | . | TRBV18
ASSTWGTDTQY | . | TRBV19
ASSESISRAMNTEAF | . | TRBV10-2
ASSYQVNTEAF | . | TRBV6-5
ASSRLAGAQQY | . | TRBV28
ASSWRRAPNTQY | once | TRBV7-2
AISEGDWSTDTQY | . | TRBV10-3
ASSKTFSSQETQY | . | TRBV6-5
ASSPGVAGGPSGANVLT | . | TRBV7-6
ASSFLGFGYT | . | TRBV6-5
ASSLDSLDGYT | . | TRBV5-1
SAALADTQY | once | TRBV20-1
ASSDYYEQY | few | TRBV6-1
ASSLDPYTDTQY | few | TRBV11-2
ASSPPPSGGADTQY | . | TRBV18
ASSQDGIRQGLGGYT | . | TRBV4-2
ASSPDSSNQPQH | few | TRBV2
ASSNAGDTEAF | few | TRBV6-4
ASSPLWGQNTEAF | . | TRBV18
ASSDLIPSSTDTQY | medium-sized | TRBV10-1
ASSLSSDSWGYT | . | TRBV7-2
ASSVGQVAGNTIY | . | TRBV6-1
ASSFGQGNQPQH | . | TRBV5-1
ASSLGLATNEKLF | . | TRBV5-1
ASSLNGVLEQF | . | TRBV5-1
ASPRLAGGVYEQY | . | TRBV23-1
ASGTAYEQY | once | TRBV6-1
ASSETGPPYEQY | . | TRBV5-1
ASSIGLMNTGELF | . | TRBV19
ASSQRGADTQY | . | TRBV4-1
ASSGSPGDGRNEQF | . | TRBV9
SVEEGSGANVLT | . | TRBV29-1
SAGIYEQY | . | TRBV20-1
ASSQGTAQNSPLH | . | TRBV4-1
ASSWGQGLGDTEAF | . | TRBV5-1
ASSYSGGLGEETQY | . | TRBV6-5
ASSTAGTGFSGANVLT | . | TRBV2
ASSARLTRINTDTQY | . | TRBV5-1
ASTDDFRGFSYGYT | . | TRBV11-2
ASSFPGQGRYEQY | once | TRBV11-2
ASSFLDQNTEAF | . | TRBV7-9
ASSRLRGAEQY | . | TRBV5-5
ASSLNGGRGETQY | . | TRBV11-2